Sequencing of this TCR beta chain was carried out in a study of post-analysis software for immune sequencing data. Study results and limitations: There were roughly 5 TRBV segments more frequent in patients than controls, and TRBV5-6, TRBV5-1 and TRBV20-1 were among them. By F measure, samples from a shared preparation batch strongly co-clustered.

On this clonotype: Antigen unknown.

The TCR beta cDNA libraries carried unique molecular identifiers. TCRdb fed the PCR reads into MiXCR, producing one record per CDR3 protein. In the table there are 700,000 to 900,000 distinct CDR3 sequences, roughly 46% of which are singletons. The CDR3 covers 12 residues. Trimming removed 6 bases from V and 10 bases from J, with 13 bases in between. The clonotype comes from a girl between 5 and 17 years old with multiple sclerosis. The sequenced material came from blood. The V and J genes are TRBV12-3 or TRBV12-4 and TRBJ2-1; D might be TRBD2 (6 bases). CDR3 protein: CASSYWEAEQFF. As DNA, the CDR3 is TGTGCCAGCAGCTACTGGGAGGCAGAGCAGTTCTTC.